This T cell receptor beta chain was recorded in a study of T cell responses to AZD1222 COVID-19 vaccine (dated by TCRdb to about 2021). Some background on the complete study: TCR sequencing covered 233 trial participants: about 210 given two doses of AZD1222 and about 26 given two doses of MenACWY control vaccine. Enrollment into the trials was organized by age into subgroups of 18-55, 56-69 and 70-plus years, and those subgroups contained roughly 150, 30 and 60 TCR-sequenced participants, respectively. The paper's findings and limits, for the study overall: Nearly half of unique spike-specific TCRs reportedly recognized epitopes outside regions mutated in the B.1.351 and B.1.1.7 variants. Because no samples from the day 14 peak response were available, repertoires could be characterized only after the peak T cell response. Conclusions about previously exposed vaccinees are limited, since just five to seven AZD1222 recipients were seropositive for SARS-CoV-2 at baseline. Spike-specific TCR breadth and depth rose significantly after two AZD1222 doses compared with day 0 and with MenACWY recipients. Most participants were white British and females outnumbered males, and the authors suggested that clonal diversity may have been underestimated. In the small 56-69-year group, the increase in depth fell short of significance, most likely because of low power. The whole spike protein was spanned by vaccine-associated CD4 TCRs, and dominant responses were seen in regions 160-218 and 743-854.

About this clone itself: No cognate antigen has been identified for it. No much larger clone is present one base from it, and per-base qualities are unavailable.

The CDR3 runs 15 amino acids, cysteine and phenylalanine included. Here the CDR3 DNA is all that survives: 45 bases in frame from base 1. The junction shows trimming of 3 bases on V and 16 bases on J, plus 22 bases between the germline ends. The germline V gene provides CDR1 ENHRY and CDR2 SYGVKD. Explained via the paper, the time point label denotes: about 28 days (+/-7) after the second vaccine dose. AZD1222 recipients with second doses at about 4 weeks or about 12 weeks were pooled, because spike-specific TCR depth and breadth did not differ between schedules. Vaccinee samples came from UK trials COV001 and COV002, including a single-blind randomized controlled phase 2/3 trial of AZD1222 (ChAdOx1 nCoV-19) in healthy adults. For TCRbeta chain sequencing, PBMC samples from trial participants were taken at day 0 and at day 28 after the second dose. The CDR3 regions of human TCRbeta chains were analyzed by immunosequencing. In the original analysis: TCRs in the repertoires were matched against a reference library of SARS-CoV-2-specific TCRs that had been generated with the MIRA antigen-specificity platform. Breadth meant the fraction of unique TCRs that were SARS-CoV-2-associated, whereas depth meant the fraction of total T cells that were SARS-CoV-2-associated. Using the MIRA data, each spike-specific TCR was mapped to the spike region that the TCR reacts to and placed in a CD4 or CD8 class. Log10-transformed breadth and depth values were compared by one-way ANOVA with Sidak's multiple comparisons tests. As stored in TCRdb, this immuneACCESS dataset retains in-frame rearrangements with V and J assigned. A fraction of the clones does not appear; measured against another copy, unresolved V genes explain less than half of the discrepancy, and the remainder lacks a known reason. The D gene and trimming were derived from the DNA, and the V and J assignments and clone size from that table. The sample profile shows some 25,000 clones; around 86% of them were found once. Roughly 8% of the sample comes from the top ten.

The TCR was taken from an adult who received the AZD1222 COVID-19 vaccine. Sample: peripheral blood, taken 28 days after the second AZD1222 dose. The V and J genes are TRBV10-3 and TRBJ1-6, and TRBD1 may be the D gene, going by 5 matching bases. The nucleotides are TGTGCCATCAGTGATAGGGGAGAGGGCAGGGACCTTCTCCACTTT. Its translation is CAISDRGEGRDLLHF.